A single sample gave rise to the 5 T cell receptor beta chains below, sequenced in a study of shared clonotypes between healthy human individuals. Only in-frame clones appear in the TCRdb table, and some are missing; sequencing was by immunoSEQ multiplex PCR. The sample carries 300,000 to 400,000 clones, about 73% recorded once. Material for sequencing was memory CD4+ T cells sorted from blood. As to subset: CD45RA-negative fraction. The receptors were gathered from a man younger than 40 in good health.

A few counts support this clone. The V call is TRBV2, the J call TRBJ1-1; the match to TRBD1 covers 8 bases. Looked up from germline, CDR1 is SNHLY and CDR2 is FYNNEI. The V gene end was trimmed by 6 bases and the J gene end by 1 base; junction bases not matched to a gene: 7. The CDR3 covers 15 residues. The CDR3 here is CASRVATGENTEAFF. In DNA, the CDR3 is TGTGCCAGCAGAGTTGCGACAGGGGAGAACACTGAAGCTTTCTTT.

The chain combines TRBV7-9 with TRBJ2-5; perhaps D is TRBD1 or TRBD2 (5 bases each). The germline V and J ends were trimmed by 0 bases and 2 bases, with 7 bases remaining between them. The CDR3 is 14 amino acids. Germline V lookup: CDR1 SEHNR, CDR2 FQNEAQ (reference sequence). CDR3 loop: CASSLAGPQETQYF. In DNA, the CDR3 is TGTGCCAGCAGCTTAGCGGGACCGCAAGAGACCCAGTACTTC.

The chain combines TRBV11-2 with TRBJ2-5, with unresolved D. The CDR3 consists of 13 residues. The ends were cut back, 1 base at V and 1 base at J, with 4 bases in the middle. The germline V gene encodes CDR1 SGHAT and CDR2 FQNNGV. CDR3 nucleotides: TGTGCCAGCAGCTTAGCCCGCCAAGAGACCCAGTACTTC. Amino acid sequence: CASSLARQETQYF.

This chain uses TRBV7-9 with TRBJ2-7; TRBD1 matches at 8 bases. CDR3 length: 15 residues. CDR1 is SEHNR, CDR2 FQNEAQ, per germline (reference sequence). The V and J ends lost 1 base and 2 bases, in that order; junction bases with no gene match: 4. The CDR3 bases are TGTGCCAGCAGCTTAGACAGGGGGTACCCCTACGAGCAGTACTTC. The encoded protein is CASSLDRGYPYEQYF.

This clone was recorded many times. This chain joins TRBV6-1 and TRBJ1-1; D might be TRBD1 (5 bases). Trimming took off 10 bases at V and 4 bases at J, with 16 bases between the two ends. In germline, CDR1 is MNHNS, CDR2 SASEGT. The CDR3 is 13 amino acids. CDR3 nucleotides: TGTGCCATCACGACAGCTGGTGGCACTGAAGCTTTCTTT. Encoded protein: CAITTAGGTEAFF.